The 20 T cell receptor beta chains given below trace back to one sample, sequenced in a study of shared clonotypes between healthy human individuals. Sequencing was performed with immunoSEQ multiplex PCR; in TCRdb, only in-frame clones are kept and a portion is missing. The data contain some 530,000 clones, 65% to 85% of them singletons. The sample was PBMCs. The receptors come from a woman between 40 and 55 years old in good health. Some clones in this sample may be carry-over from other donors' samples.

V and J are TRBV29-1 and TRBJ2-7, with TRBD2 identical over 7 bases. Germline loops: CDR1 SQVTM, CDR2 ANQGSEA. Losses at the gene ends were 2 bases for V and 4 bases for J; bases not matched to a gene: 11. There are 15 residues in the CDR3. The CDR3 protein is CSVESASGLGYEQYF. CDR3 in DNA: TGCAGCGTTGAATCCGCTAGCGGACTAGGATACGAGCAGTACTTC.

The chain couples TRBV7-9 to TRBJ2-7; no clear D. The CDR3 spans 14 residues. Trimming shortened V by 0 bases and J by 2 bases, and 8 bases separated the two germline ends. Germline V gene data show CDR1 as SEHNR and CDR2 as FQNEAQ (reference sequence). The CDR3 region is CASSLAAGPYEQYF. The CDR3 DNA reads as TGTGCCAGCAGCTTAGCGGCAGGCCCCTACGAGCAGTACTTC.

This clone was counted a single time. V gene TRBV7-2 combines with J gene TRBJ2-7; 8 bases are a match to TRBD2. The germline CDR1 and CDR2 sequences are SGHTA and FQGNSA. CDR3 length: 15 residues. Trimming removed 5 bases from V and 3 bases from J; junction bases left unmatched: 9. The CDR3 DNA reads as TGTGCCAGCAGCCCCGGGGGTAGCGGGAACTACGAGCAGTACTTC. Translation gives CASSPGGSGNYEQYF. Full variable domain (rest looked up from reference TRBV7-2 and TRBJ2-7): GAGVSQSPSNKVTEKGKDVELRCDPISGHTALYWYRQSLGQGLEFLIYFQGNSAPDKSGLPSDRFSAERTGGSVSTLTIQRTQQEDSAVYLCASSPGGSGNYEQYFGPGTRLTVT.

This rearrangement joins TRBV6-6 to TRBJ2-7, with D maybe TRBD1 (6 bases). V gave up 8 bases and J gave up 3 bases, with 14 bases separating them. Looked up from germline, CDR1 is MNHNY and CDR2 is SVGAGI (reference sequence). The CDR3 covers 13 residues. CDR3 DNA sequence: TGTGCCAGCGAGTTGGACAGTAACTACGAGCAGTACTTC. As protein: CASELDSNYEQYF.

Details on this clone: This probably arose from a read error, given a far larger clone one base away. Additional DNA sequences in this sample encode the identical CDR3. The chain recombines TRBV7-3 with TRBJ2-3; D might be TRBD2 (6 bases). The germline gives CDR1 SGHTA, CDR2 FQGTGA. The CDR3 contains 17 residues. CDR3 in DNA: TGTGCCAGTAGCTCGGGTGGAGGGATCACTTTCACAGATACGCAGTATTTT. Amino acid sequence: CASSSGGGITFTDTQYF. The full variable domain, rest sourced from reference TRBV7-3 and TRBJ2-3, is GAGVSQTPSNKVTEKGKYVELRCDPISGHTALYWYRQSLGQGPEFLIYFQGTGAADDSGLPNDRFFAVRPEGSVSTLKIQRTERGDSAVYLCASSSGGGITFTDTQYFGPGTRLTVL.

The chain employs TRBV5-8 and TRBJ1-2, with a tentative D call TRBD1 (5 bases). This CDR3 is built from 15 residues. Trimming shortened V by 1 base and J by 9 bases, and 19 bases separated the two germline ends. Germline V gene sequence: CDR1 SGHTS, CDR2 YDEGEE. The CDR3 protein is CASSLLWDLLDRYTF. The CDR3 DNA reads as TGTGCCAGCAGCTTGTTATGGGACCTCCTTGATCGCTACACCTTC.

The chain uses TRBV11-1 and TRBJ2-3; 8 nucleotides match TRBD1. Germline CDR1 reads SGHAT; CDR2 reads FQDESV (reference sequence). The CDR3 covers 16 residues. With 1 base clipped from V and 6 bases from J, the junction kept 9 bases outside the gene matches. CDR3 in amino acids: CASSLGQGLRMDTQYF. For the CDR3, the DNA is TGTGCCAGCAGCTTAGGACAGGGGCTCCGGATGGATACGCAGTATTTT.

The CDR3 region has the DNA TGTGCCAGCCGACAGTACTCCTACGAGCAGTACTTC. This encodes CASRQYSYEQYF. The chain combines TRBV6-1 with TRBJ2-7; maybe TRBD1 (5 bases). Germline lookup yields CDR1 MNHNS and CDR2 SASEGT. Trimming took 8 bases from V and 0 from J, leaving 8 bases between them. The CDR3 covers 12 residues.

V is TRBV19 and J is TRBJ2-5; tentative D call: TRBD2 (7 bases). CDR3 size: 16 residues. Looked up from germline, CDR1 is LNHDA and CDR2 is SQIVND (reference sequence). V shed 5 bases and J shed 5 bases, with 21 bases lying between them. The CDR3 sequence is CASSGRGDMRYETQYF. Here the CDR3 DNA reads TGTGCCAGTAGTGGGAGGGGGGACATGAGATATGAGACCCAGTACTTC.

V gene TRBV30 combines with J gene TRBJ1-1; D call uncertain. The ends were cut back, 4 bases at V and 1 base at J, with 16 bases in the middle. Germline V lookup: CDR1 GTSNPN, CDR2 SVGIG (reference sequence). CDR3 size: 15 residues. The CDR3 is CAWTPNEGRNTEAFF. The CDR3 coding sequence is TGTGCCTGGACTCCGAATGAGGGCAGGAACACTGAAGCTTTCTTT.

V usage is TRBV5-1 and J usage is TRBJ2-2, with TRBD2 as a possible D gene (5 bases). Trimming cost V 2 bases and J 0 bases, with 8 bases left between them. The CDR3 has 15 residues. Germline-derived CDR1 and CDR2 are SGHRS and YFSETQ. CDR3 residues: CASSFLAPNTGELFF. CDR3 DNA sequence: TGCGCCAGCAGCTTCCTAGCACCGAACACCGGGGAGCTGTTTTTT.

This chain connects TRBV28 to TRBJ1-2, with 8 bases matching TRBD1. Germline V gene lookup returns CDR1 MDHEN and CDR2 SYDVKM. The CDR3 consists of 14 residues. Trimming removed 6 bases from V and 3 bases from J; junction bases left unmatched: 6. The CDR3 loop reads CASRETGDYYGYTF. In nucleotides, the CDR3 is TGTGCCAGCAGGGAGACAGGGGATTACTATGGCTACACCTTC.

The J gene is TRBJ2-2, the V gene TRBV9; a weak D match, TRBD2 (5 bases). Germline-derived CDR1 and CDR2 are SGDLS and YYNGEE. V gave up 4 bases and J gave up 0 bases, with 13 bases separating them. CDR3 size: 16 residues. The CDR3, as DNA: TGTGCCAGCAGCTTCCCCGGGGATACGAACACCGGGGAGCTGTTTTTT. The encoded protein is CASSFPGDTNTGELFF.

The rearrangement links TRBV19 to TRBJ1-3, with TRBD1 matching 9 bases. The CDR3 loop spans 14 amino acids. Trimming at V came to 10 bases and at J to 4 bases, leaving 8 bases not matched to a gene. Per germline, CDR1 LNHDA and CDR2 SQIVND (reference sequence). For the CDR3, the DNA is TGTGCCACCTGGACAGGGGAGGCGGGAAACACCATATATTTT. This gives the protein CATWTGEAGNTIYF.

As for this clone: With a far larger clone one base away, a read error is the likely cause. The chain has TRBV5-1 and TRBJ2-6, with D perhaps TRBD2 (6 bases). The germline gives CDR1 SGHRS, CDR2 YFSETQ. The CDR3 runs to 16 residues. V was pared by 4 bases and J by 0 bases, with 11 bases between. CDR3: CASSPRRDSGANVLTF. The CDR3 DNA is TGCGCCAGCAGCCCAAGGAGGGACTCTGGGGCCAACGTCCTGACTTTC.

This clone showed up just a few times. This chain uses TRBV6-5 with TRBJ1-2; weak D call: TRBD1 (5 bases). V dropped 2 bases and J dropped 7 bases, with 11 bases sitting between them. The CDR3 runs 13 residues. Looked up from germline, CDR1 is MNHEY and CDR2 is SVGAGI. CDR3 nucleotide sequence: TGTGCCAGCAGTTACGGGACGGTGGGTGGCTACACCTTC. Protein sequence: CASSYGTVGGYTF.

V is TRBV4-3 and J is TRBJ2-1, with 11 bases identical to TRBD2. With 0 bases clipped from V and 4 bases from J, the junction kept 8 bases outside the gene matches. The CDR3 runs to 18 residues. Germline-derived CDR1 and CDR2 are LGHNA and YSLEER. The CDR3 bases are TGCGCCAGCAGCCAAGACTGGACTAGCGGGCAGGCTTACAATGAGCAGTTCTTC. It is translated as CASSQDWTSGQAYNEQFF.

CDR3: CASSNRGTVSNYGYTF. Here the CDR3 DNA reads TGTGCCAGCAGCAACCGGGGGACAGTTTCTAACTATGGCTACACCTTC. The chain uses TRBV7-9 and TRBJ1-2, with 7 bases aligning to TRBD1. The V gene's germline CDR1 is SEHNR and CDR2 FQNEAQ (reference sequence). V gave up 5 bases and J gave up 0 bases; unmatched junction bases: 9. The CDR3 covers 16 residues. The full variable domain, in which reference TRBV7-9 and TRBJ1-2 provide the parts outside the CDR3, is DTGVSQNPRHKITKRGQNVTFRCDPISEHNRLYWYRQTLGQGPEFLTYFQNEAQLEKSRLLSDRFSAERPKGSFSTLEIQRTEQGDSAMYLCASSNRGTVSNYGYTFGSGTRLTVV.

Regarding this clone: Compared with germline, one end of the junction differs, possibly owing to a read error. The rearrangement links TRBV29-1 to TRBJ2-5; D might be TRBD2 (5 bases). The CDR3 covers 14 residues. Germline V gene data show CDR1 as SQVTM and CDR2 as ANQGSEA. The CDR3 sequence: CSVEVSAGGETRYF. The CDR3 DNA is TGCAGCGTTGAGGTATCGGCCGGAGGCGAGACCCGGTACTTC. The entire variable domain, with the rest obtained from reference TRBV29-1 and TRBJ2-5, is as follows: SAVISQKPSRDICQRGTSLTIQCQVDSQVTMMFWYRQQPGQSLTLIATANQGSEATYESGFVIDKFPISRPNLTFSTLTVSNMSPEDSSIYLCSVEVSAGGETRYFGPGTRLLVL.

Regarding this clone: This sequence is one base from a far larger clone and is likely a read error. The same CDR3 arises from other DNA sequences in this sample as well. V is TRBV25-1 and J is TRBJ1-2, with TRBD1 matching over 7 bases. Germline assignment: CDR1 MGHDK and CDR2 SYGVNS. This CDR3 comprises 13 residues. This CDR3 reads CASRAGGRYGYTF. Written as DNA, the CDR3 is TGTGCCAGCAGGGCAGGGGGTCGCTATGGCTACACCTTT.